This T cell receptor (beta chain) derives from a study of cytomegalovirus exposure and HLA in healthy donors. The CDR3 sequence is 14 residues long. The V gene end was trimmed by 9 bases and the J gene end by 2 bases; junction bases not matched to a gene: 8. The germline CDR1 and CDR2 sequences are SGHTA and FQGTGA. In the case of this clone: The antigen remains unidentified.

Study-level points and caveats: Links to common viral pathogens appeared, in a later analysis, for several of the most significant clusters. From TCR beta sequences, most subjects' HLA-A and HLA-B alleles were reportedly predicted accurately.

The PCR used 60 Vbeta and 13 Jbeta primers. Clones were read by immunoSEQ multiplex PCR, and TCRdb kept only the in-frame ones, dropping some. The table lists some 87,000 clones, roughly 60% of them singletons. The clonotype comes from a woman in her twenties or thirties in good health and CMV-seropositive. The rearrangement joins TRBV7-3 to TRBJ1-2; 8 bases match TRBD1. Input material: PBMCs. The CDR3, as DNA: TGTGCCAGACACTACAGGGGGTTGAACTATGGCTACACCTTC. Translated, it gives CARHYRGLNYGYTF.